The 14 T cell receptor beta chains given below trace back to one sample, sequenced in a study of regulatory T cells in long-lasting Graves disease. Assembly of TCR beta libraries relied on iRepertoire HTBI primers together with Arm-PCR of CDR3 regions. TCRdb called the multiplex PCR reads again in MiXCR, with one record for every CDR3 protein. The table includes more than 350,000 distinct CDR3 sequences, roughly 23% detected once. Time point reported: persistent/refractory GD, antithyroid drugs over 5 years with positive TRAb. RNA from PBMCs was the source of the TCR library. Sequencing was performed on peripheral blood mononuclear cells (PBMCs), taken when the disease was refractory, from a patient treated with antithyroid drugs. These receptor sequences come from a female donor with Graves disease.

V and J are TRBV12-3 or TRBV12-4 and TRBJ1-5; possibly TRBD1 for D (6 bases). The CDR3 is 16 residues long. V was cut by 6 bases and J by 9 bases, with 24 bases left in between. The CDR3 sequence: CASSLGGQGIRSPQHF. CDR3 coding DNA: TGTGCCAGCAGCCTGGGGGGGCAGGGGATAAGATCGCCCCAGCATTTT.

This clonotype came up many times. V gene TRBV28 combines with J gene TRBJ2-7; 9 bases align to TRBD1. Germline V lookup: CDR1 MDHEN, CDR2 SYDVKM. The CDR3 covers 19 residues. The V segment lost 5 bases and the J segment 3 bases; nucleotides outside the gene matches: 20. CDR3 in DNA: TGTGCCAGCAGTGCACCGGGACAGGGAATCGGAGGCCCGATCTACGAGCAGTACTTC. Protein product: CASSAPGQGIGGPIYEQYF.

This clonotype was seen more than once but under ten times. The chain employs TRBV7-8 and TRBJ2-7, with D hard to call. V dropped 4 bases and J dropped 6 bases, with 22 bases sitting between them. This CDR3 contains 16 residues. The germline CDR1 and CDR2 sequences are SGHVS and FQNEAQ. CDR3 amino acids: CASSSSRNQQSAEQYF. The CDR3 DNA reads TGTGCCAGCAGCTCCAGCCGGAACCAGCAGTCCGCCGAGCAGTACTTC.

This clonotype was detected many times. The rearrangement uses TRBV28 and TRBJ2-4, with 7 positions matching TRBD2. Germline V gene data show CDR1 as MDHEN and CDR2 as SYDVKM. There are 13 residues in the CDR3. Trimming removed 11 bases from V and 4 bases from J; junction bases left unmatched: 8. CDR3 amino acids: CALGGRKKNIQYF. In DNA form, the CDR3 reads TGTGCCCTCGGGGGGAGGAAAAAAAACATTCAGTACTTC.

This clonotype was picked up many times. The chain employs TRBV20-1 and TRBJ2-7; D ambiguous. Germline V gives CDR1 DFQATT, CDR2 SNEGSKA (reference sequence). Trimming took off 1 base at V and 3 bases at J, with 10 bases between the two ends. The CDR3 is made up of 13 amino acids. The CDR3 coding sequence is TGCAGTGCTAGAGGTGGATTAAGCTACGAGCAGTACTTC. This sequence encodes CSARGGLSYEQYF.

In its sample, this clonotype was seen a few times. The chain links TRBV5-1 to TRBJ2-2; 9 positions match TRBD1. CDR3 length equals 18 residues. Unmatched junction bases numbered 16, after V lost 7 bases and J lost 3 bases. CDR1 is SGHRS, CDR2 YFSETQ, per germline. This chain's CDR3 is CASSFRGTGGGHTGELFF. CDR3 in DNA: TGCGCCAGCTCCTTCCGGGGAACAGGGGGCGGTCACACCGGGGAGCTGTTTTTT. The full variable domain, its missing parts supplied by reference TRBV5-1 and TRBJ2-2, is KAGVTQTPRYLIKTRGQQVTLSCSPISGHRSVSWYQQTPGQGLQFLFEYFSETQRNKGNFPGRFSGRQFSNSRSEMNVSTLELGDSALYLCASSFRGTGGGHTGELFFGEGSRLTVL.

The chain uses TRBV28 and TRBJ2-1; D uncertain. Germline-derived CDR1 and CDR2 are MDHEN and SYDVKM. The CDR3 spans 15 residues. V dropped 4 bases and J dropped 7 bases, with 17 bases sitting between them. The CDR3 here is CASSSQAAALNEQFF. The CDR3 DNA sequence: TGTGCCAGCAGTTCGCAGGCGGCCGCACTAAATGAGCAGTTCTTC.

This chain uses TRBV7-2 with TRBJ2-7; perhaps TRBD2 as D (6 bases). The V gene lost 1 base and the J gene lost 3 bases, with 10 bases spanning the gap. Germline V CDR1 and CDR2: SGHTA, FQGNSA. The CDR3 is 14 amino acids. The CDR3 nucleotides are TGTGCCAGCAGCTTAGATATTAGCGGCTACGAGCAGTACTTC. It yields the protein CASSLDISGYEQYF.

Ten or more counts support this clonotype. The rearrangement links TRBV27 to TRBJ2-5; TRBD1 is a possible D gene (5 bases). CDR3 size: 14 residues. Germline V CDR1 and CDR2: MNHEY, SMNVEV (reference sequence). V gave up 5 bases and J gave up 0 bases, with 10 bases separating them. CDR3 sequence reads: CASSPSDNQETQYF. CDR3 nucleotide sequence: TGTGCCAGCAGTCCATCGGACAACCAAGAGACCCAGTACTTC.

This rearrangement joins TRBV7-9 to TRBJ1-2, with TRBD1 matching over 9 bases. Trimming removed 5 bases from V and 1 base from J; junction bases left unmatched: 14. The CDR3 extends over 18 amino acids. Looked up from germline, CDR1 is SEHNR and CDR2 is FQNEAQ (reference sequence). CDR3 residues: CASSPRGTGSSDNYGYTF. As DNA, the CDR3 is TGTGCCAGCAGCCCTAGGGGGACAGGGAGTTCGGATAACTATGGCTACACCTTC.

The table lists this clonotype with many counts. The CDR3 region has the DNA TGTGCCAGCAGTCCCGGGGCCCTCGGAAAAGAGACCCAGTACTTC. Translation: CASSPGALGKETQYF. The chain links TRBV28 to TRBJ2-5, with D perhaps matching TRBD1 or TRBD2 (5 bases each). Trimming stripped 5 bases from V and 3 bases from J, with 16 bases between. Germline-derived CDR1 and CDR2 are MDHEN and SYDVKM. The CDR3 sequence is 15 residues long.

The chain has TRBV12-3 or TRBV12-4 and TRBJ1-5; 9 bases are shared with TRBD1. V lost 3 bases, J lost 5 bases, and 5 bases stayed unmatched. This CDR3 contains 15 residues. Here the CDR3 reads CASSLGQGTHQPQHF. The CDR3 region has the DNA TGTGCCAGCAGTTTGGGACAGGGTACCCATCAGCCCCAGCATTTT.

V and J are TRBV28 and TRBJ2-1, with D possibly being TRBD1 (5 bases). Trimming cost V 6 bases and J 8 bases, with 23 bases left between them. Germline V gene data show CDR1 as MDHEN and CDR2 as SYDVKM. CDR3 size: 16 residues. The CDR3: CASSFRQRLLSDEQFF. The CDR3 DNA is TGTGCCAGCAGCTTCCGACAGAGACTCTTATCCGATGAGCAGTTCTTC.

In its sample, this clonotype was seen many times. The CDR3 protein is CASSSSVGEETQYF. For the CDR3, the DNA is TGTGCCAGCAGCTCCTCTGTCGGGGAAGAGACCCAGTACTTC. The V and J genes are TRBV7-2 and TRBJ2-5, with D perhaps TRBD2 (5 bases). Germline V lookup: CDR1 SGHTA, CDR2 FQGNSA. The V gene lost 4 bases and the J gene lost 3 bases, with 12 bases spanning the gap. The CDR3 has 14 residues.